These T cell receptor beta chains were read from a single sample in a study of T cell changes during pregnancy in multiple sclerosis. Assay used: immunoSEQ multiplex PCR; TCRdb lists only in-frame clones, some missing. The sample contains under 55,000 clones, around nine tenths of which appear only once. Sequenced here: peripheral blood, sampled in the first trimester of pregnancy. The receptors here all came from a female donor with multiple sclerosis, enrolled in a pregnancy study. The CDR3 runs from the conserved cysteine through the conserved F or W. A D gene is named only where the DNA matches it firmly. Clone size appears in some rows only: once, few, many, or a class for an expanded clone.

>NA|NA|TRBV2|TRBJ1-5
CASSRQSYSNQPQHF
TGTGCCAGCAGCAGACAATCTTATAGCAATCAGCCCCAGCATTTT
>once|TRBD1|TRBV7-9|TRBJ1-1
CASSLGQGGNTEAFF
TGTGCCAGCAGCTTAGGACAGGGCGGGAACACTGAAGCTTTCTTT
>few|TRBD2|TRBV11-2|TRBJ2-7
CASSLLSGGPSYEQYF
TGTGCCAGCAGCTTACTGAGCGGGGGTCCCTCCTACGAGCAGTACTTC
>NA|TRBD2|TRBV10-2|TRBJ2-2
CASSDPGGTLGGELFF
TGCGCCAGCAGTGATCCGGGGGGGACCTTGGGCGGGGAGCTGTTTTTT
>NA|TRBD1|TRBV30|TRBJ1-6
CAWNSGTDNSPLHF
TGTGCCTGGAATTCCGGGACAGATAATTCACCCCTCCACTTT
>NA|NA|TRBV5-1|TRBJ1-6
CASRDSVGGGSPLHF
TGCGCCAGCAGGGACAGCGTAGGAGGTGGTTCACCCCTCCACTTT
>NA|NA|TRBV5-4|TRBJ2-3
CASSLVGTSPDTQYF
TGTGCCAGCAGCTTGGTGGGGACATCCCCAGATACGCAGTATTTT
>NA|NA|TRBV4-2|TRBJ1-4
CASSQELKLFF
TGTGCCAGCAGCCAAGAACTAAAACTGTTTTTT
>NA|NA|TRBV19|TRBJ1-4
CASSSWTVEKLFF
TGTGCCAGTAGTTCTTGGACAGTTGAAAAACTGTTTTTT
>NA|NA|TRBV5-1|TRBJ1-1
CASSETGRTEAFF
TGCGCCAGCAGCGAAACAGGACGGACTGAAGCTTTCTTT
>NA|NA|TRBV5-1|TRBJ2-7
CASSLMVIRDIPYEQYF
TGCGCCAGCAGCCTGATGGTTATACGGGACATTCCCTACGAGCAGTACTTC
>NA|NA|TRBV5-8|TRBJ1-5
CASSYHAGSNQPQHF
TGTGCCAGCAGCTACCACGCGGGAAGCAATCAGCCCCAGCATTTT
>once|NA|TRBV5-5|TRBJ2-3
CASSLARTATDTQYF
TGTGCCAGCAGCTTGGCCCGGACAGCCACAGATACGCAGTATTTT
>NA|NA|TRBV11-3|TRBJ1-1
CASSLDRLNTEAFF
TGTGCCAGCAGCTTAGATCGTCTGAACACTGAAGCTTTCTTT
>NA|NA|TRBV27|TRBJ2-7
CASSRQASYEQYF
TGTGCCAGCAGCCGACAGGCGTCCTACGAGCAGTACTTC
>once|TRBD1|TRBV2|TRBJ2-3
CASSVRTGQETDAQYF
TGTGCCAGCAGTGTTCGGACAGGGCAGGAGACAGATGCGCAGTATTTT
>NA|NA|TRBV7-2|TRBJ2-1
CASSLWGRSYNEQFF
TGTGCCAGCAGCTTATGGGGGCGCTCCTACAATGAGCAGTTCTTC
>NA|NA|TRBV5-1|TRBJ2-1
CASSLDGGVINNEQFF
TGCGCCAGCAGCTTGGATGGCGGGGTTATTAACAATGAGCAGTTCTTC
>once|NA|TRBV7-8|TRBJ1-3
CASSLWRIDSGNTIYF
TGTGCCAGCAGCTTATGGAGGATAGACTCTGGAAACACCATATATTTT
>NA|TRBD1|TRBV2|TRBJ2-1
CASSTETGGVNEQFF
TGTGCCAGCAGTACCGAGACAGGGGGGGTTAATGAGCAGTTCTTC
>once|NA|TRBV7-9|TRBJ1-1
CASSFSSSEAFF
TGTGCCAGCAGCTTCAGTAGCTCCGAAGCTTTCTTT
>NA|NA|TRBV27|TRBJ1-1
CASSFLQGSMNTEAFF
TGTGCCAGCAGTTTTCTTCAGGGATCTATGAACACTGAAGCTTTCTTT
>once|NA|TRBV5-1|TRBJ1-6
CASTNRENSPLHF
TGCGCCAGCACGAACAGGGAGAATTCACCCCTCCACTTT
>NA|NA|TRBV25-1|TRBJ1-5
CASRINRNQPQHF
TGTGCCAGCAGGATAAACAGGAATCAGCCCCAGCATTTT
>NA|NA|TRBV10-3|TRBJ2-7
CAISGPEQGNYEQYF
TGTGCCATCAGTGGACCAGAACAGGGTAACTACGAGCAGTACTTC
>once|TRBD1|TRBV9|TRBJ1-1
CASSVAPGQGEAFF
TGTGCCAGCAGCGTAGCTCCCGGACAGGGAGAAGCTTTCTTT
>NA|NA|TRBV2|TRBJ2-7
CASSEPVSEQYF
TGTGCCAGCAGTGAACCCGTCTCCGAGCAGTACTTC
>NA|TRBD1|TRBV19|TRBJ1-4
CASSDRGRNEKLFF
TGTGCCAGTAGTGACAGGGGCAGGAATGAAAAACTGTTTTTT
>NA|NA|TRBV10-2|TRBJ2-7
CASIAPAGVGQYF
TGCGCCAGCATTGCCCCAGCAGGGGTCGGGCAGTACTTC
>NA|TRBD1|TRBV7-3|TRBJ2-1
CASSSTGGYNEQFF
TGTGCCAGCAGCTCGACAGGGGGCTACAATGAGCAGTTCTTC
>NA|NA|TRBV5-1|TRBJ1-2
CASSANGAGYGYTF
TGCGCCAGCAGCGCGAATGGGGCCGGCTATGGCTACACCTTC
>NA|NA|TRBV9|TRBJ1-6
CASSVGPGEDSPLHF
TGTGCCAGCAGCGTAGGGCCGGGTGAGGATTCACCCCTCCACTTT
>NA|NA|TRBV27|TRBJ2-7
CASSPTFSQGTGLNEQYF
TGTGCCAGCAGTCCAACGTTCAGTCAGGGGACCGGGCTGAACGAGCAGTACTTC
>once|NA|TRBV25-1|TRBJ2-7
CASSDRSAQYF
TGTGCCAGCAGCGACCGGAGCGCCCAGTACTTC
>NA|TRBD1|TRBV25-1|TRBJ1-4
CASSEYPGTGGDEKLFF
TGTGCCAGCAGTGAATATCCAGGGACAGGGGGGGATGAAAAACTGTTTTTT
>NA|TRBD2|TRBV6-1|TRBJ2-3
CASRNSGGTDTQYF
TGTGCCAGCAGAAATAGCGGGGGGACAGATACGCAGTATTTT
>NA|TRBD2|TRBV7-9|TRBJ2-2
CASTSGTSQNTGELFF
TGTGCCAGCACTAGCGGGACTAGCCAAAACACCGGGGAGCTGTTTTTT
>NA|NA|TRBV5-6|TRBJ1-6
CASSLDRSNSPLHF
TGTGCCAGCAGCTTGGACAGGTCGAATTCACCCCTCCACTTT
>NA|TRBD1|TRBV18|TRBJ1-2
CASSRQGSGYGYTF
TGTGCCAGCTCACGACAGGGGTCGGGCTATGGCTACACCTTC
>NA|NA|TRBV9|TRBJ2-7
CASSVGTREQYF
TGTGCCAGCAGCGTAGGTACTCGCGAGCAGTACTTC
>NA|NA|TRBV18|TRBJ2-1
CASSPPGGVYEQFF
TGTGCCAGCTCACCACCGGGGGGTGTGTATGAGCAGTTCTTC
>NA|TRBD2|TRBV5-1|TRBJ2-5
CASSFGTIIQETQYF
TGCGCCAGCAGCTTTGGGACTATAATCCAAGAGACCCAGTACTTC
>NA|NA|TRBV6-6|TRBJ1-1
CASSYLSGETEAFF
TGTGCCAGCAGTTACTTGTCAGGGGAGACTGAAGCTTTCTTT
>NA|TRBD2|TRBV6-1|TRBJ2-1
CASSETSGGYNEQFF
TGTGCCAGCAGTGAAACCAGCGGGGGATACAATGAGCAGTTCTTC
>NA|NA|TRBV13|TRBJ2-3
CASSRHSSTDTQYF
TGTGCCAGCAGCCGCCATAGTAGCACAGATACGCAGTATTTT
>NA|TRBD2|TRBV28|TRBJ2-7
CASSQAGQSSYEQYF
TGTGCCAGCAGTCAAGCGGGGCAAAGCTCCTACGAGCAGTACTTC
>NA|NA|TRBV5-6|TRBJ2-7
CASSFSDRDEQYF
TGTGCCAGCAGCTTCTCTGACCGGGACGAGCAGTACTTC
>NA|NA|TRBV4-3|TRBJ1-2
CASSQDNTGHYGYTF
TGCGCCAGCAGCCAAGATAACACAGGTCACTATGGCTACACCTTC
>NA|NA|TRBV5-1|TRBJ2-2
CASSSGTLTGELFF
TGCGCCAGCAGCTCCGGGACACTCACCGGGGAGCTGTTTTTT
>NA|NA|TRBV9|TRBJ2-3
CASSVGGDTQYF
TGTGCCAGCAGCGTAGGAGGAGATACGCAGTATTTT